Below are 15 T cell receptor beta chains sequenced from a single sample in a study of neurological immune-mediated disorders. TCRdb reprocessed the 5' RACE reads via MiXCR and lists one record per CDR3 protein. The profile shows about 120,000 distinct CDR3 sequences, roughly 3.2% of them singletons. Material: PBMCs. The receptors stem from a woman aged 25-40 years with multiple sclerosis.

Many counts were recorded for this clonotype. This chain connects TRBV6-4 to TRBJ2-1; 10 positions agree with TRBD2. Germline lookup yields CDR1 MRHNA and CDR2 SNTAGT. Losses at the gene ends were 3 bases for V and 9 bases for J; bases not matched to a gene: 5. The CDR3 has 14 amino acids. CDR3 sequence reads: CASSESPSGGEQFF. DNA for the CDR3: TGTGCCAGCAGTGAGAGCCCTAGCGGGGGTGAGCAGTTCTTC.

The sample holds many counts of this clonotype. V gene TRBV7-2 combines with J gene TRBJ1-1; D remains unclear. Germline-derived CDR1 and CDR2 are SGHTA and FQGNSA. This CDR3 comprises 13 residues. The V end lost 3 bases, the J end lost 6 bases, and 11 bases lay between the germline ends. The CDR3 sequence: CASSFLRAPEAFF. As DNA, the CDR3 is TGTGCCAGCAGCTTCCTAAGAGCACCTGAAGCTTTCTTT.

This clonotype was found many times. As DNA, the CDR3 is TGCGCCAGCAGTGGGGCGATGAACACTGAAGCTTTCTTT. It is translated as CASSGAMNTEAFF. This chain joins TRBV10-2 and TRBJ1-1, with D uncertain. CDR1 is WSHSY and CDR2 is SAAADI in the germline V gene. Trimming stripped 4 bases from V and 0 bases from J, with 6 bases between. The CDR3 spans 13 residues.

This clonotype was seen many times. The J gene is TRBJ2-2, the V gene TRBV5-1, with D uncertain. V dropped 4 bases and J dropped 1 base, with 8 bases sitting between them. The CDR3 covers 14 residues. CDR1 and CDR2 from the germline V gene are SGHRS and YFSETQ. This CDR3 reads CASSRGRNTGELFF. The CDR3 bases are TGCGCCAGCAGCCGTGGACGGAACACCGGGGAGCTGTTTTTT.

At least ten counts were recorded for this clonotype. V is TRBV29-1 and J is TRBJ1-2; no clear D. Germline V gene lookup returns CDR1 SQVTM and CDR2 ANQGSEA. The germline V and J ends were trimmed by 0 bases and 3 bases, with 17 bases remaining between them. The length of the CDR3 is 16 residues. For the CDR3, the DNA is TGCAGCGTTGAAGATCTTATTGAGGGTTGGGACTATGGCTACACCTTC. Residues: CSVEDLIEGWDYGYTF.

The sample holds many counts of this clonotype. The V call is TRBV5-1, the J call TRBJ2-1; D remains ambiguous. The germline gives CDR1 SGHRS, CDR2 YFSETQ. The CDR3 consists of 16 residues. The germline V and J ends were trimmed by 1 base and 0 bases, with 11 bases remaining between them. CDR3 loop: CASSLQESSSYNEQFF. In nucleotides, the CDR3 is TGCGCCAGCAGCTTGCAAGAAAGTAGCTCCTACAATGAGCAGTTCTTC.

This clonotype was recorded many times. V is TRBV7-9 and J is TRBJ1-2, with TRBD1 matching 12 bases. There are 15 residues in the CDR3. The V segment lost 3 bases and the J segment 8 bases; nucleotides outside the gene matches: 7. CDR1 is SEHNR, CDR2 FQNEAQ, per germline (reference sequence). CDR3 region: CASSFFGDRGQGYTF. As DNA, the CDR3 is TGTGCCAGCAGCTTTTTTGGGGACAGGGGGCAAGGCTACACCTTC.

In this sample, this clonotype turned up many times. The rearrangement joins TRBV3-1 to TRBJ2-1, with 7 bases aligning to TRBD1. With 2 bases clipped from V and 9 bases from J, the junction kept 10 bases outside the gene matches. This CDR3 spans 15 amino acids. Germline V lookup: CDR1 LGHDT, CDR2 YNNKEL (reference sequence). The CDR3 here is CASSQTLRQGGEQFF. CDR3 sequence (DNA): TGTGCCAGCAGCCAAACCCTCCGACAGGGCGGTGAGCAGTTCTTC.

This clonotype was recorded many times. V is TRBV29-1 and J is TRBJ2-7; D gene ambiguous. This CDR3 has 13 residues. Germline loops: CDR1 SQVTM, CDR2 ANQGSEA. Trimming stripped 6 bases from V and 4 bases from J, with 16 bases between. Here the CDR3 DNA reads TGCAGCGTCATAGACCCAACTCCTTACGAGCAGTACTTC. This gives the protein CSVIDPTPYEQYF.

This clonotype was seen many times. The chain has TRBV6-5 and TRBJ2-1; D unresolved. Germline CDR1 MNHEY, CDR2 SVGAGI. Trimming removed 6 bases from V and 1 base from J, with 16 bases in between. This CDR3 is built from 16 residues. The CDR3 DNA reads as TGTGCCAGCAGCCGGGCAGCTGTAGGGTCCTACAATGAGCAGTTCTTC. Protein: CASSRAAVGSYNEQFF.

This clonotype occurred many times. This chain's CDR3 is CASSLGLVKSNEQFF. The CDR3 nucleotides read TGCGCCAGCAGCTTGGGACTAGTAAAGTCGAATGAGCAGTTCTTC. The rearrangement links TRBV5-1 to TRBJ2-1; D may be TRBD2 (6 bases). The germline V and J ends were trimmed by 0 bases and 7 bases, with 14 bases remaining between them. CDR1 is SGHRS and CDR2 is YFSETQ in the germline V gene. The CDR3 totals 15 residues.

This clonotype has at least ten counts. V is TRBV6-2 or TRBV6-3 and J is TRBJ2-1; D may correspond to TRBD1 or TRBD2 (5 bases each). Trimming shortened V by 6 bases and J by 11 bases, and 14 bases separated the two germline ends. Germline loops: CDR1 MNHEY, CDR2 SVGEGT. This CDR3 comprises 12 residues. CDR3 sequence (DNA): TGTGCCAGCAGGGGACGGGGTACAAAGCAGTTCTTC. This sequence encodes CASRGRGTKQFF.

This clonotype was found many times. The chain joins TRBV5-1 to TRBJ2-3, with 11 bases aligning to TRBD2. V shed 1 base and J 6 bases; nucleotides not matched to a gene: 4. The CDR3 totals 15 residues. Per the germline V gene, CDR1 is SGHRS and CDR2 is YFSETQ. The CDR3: CASSLRIAGGDTQYF. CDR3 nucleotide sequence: TGCGCCAGCAGCTTGCGCATAGCGGGAGGGGATACGCAGTATTTT.

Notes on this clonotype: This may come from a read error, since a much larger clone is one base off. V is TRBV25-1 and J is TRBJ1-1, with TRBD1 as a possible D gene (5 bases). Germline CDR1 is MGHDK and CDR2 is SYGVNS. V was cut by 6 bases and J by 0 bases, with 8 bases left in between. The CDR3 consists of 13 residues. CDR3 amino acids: CASRRQLNTEAFF. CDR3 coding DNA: TGTGCCAGCAGGAGACAGCTGAACACTGAAGCTTTCTTT.

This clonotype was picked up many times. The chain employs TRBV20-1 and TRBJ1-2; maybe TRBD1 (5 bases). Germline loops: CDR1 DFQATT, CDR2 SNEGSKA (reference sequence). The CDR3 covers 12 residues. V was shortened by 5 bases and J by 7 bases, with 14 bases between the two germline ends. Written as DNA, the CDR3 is TGCAGTGCTTCTATACAGGACGGTGGCTACACCTTC. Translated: CSASIQDGGYTF.